Listed below are T cell receptor beta chains from one sample, sequenced in a study of beta chain features in type 1 diabetes. TCRdb's copy holds only in-frame clones and misses some; the assay was immunoSEQ multiplex PCR. This table has under 950,000 clones, under 20% appearing once. The sequenced sample was naive CD4+ T cells from blood. The source is a woman between 18 and 29 years old in good health. Both conserved end residues are part of each CDR3. The D gene is left open where the match is weak. Only some rows state a clone size, as once, few, many or a class for expanded clones.

j_call d_call v_call clone_size cdr3_aa cdr3_nt
TRBJ2-5 TRBD1 TRBV28 NA CASSPRTGAQETQYF TGTGCCAGCAGTCCAAGGACAGGGGCGCAAGAGACCCAGTACTTC
TRBJ1-1 NA TRBV28 NA CASSRNTEAFF TGTGCCAGCAGTAGAAACACTGAAGCTTTCTTT
TRBJ2-7 NA TRBV7-9 NA CASWRRVFREQYF TGTGCCAGCTGGCGTAGGGTGTTCCGCGAGCAGTACTTC
TRBJ1-2 NA TRBV6-1 few CASSEAPATQYGYTF TGTGCCAGCAGTGAAGCGCCGGCAACACAATATGGCTACACCTTC
TRBJ2-7 NA TRBV6-5 NA CASSLGVGASYEQYF TGTGCCAGCAGCCTCGGTGTTGGGGCAAGCTACGAGCAGTACTTC
TRBJ2-1 NA TRBV7-9 few CASSSRHFGNEQFF TGTGCCAGCAGCTCCCGCCATTTCGGGAATGAGCAGTTCTTC
TRBJ2-5 NA TRBV7-2 few CASSSPGLAGTQYF TGTGCCAGCAGCTCACCTGGCCTAGCTGGGACCCAGTACTTC
TRBJ2-2 NA TRBV7-2 NA CASSLVGGADTGELFF TGTGCCAGCAGCTTAGTTGGGGGTGCGGACACCGGGGAGCTGTTTTTT
TRBJ1-5 NA TRBV18 NA CASSPGVDQPQHF TGTGCCAGCTCACCAGGGGTCGATCAGCCCCAGCATTTT
TRBJ2-7 NA TRBV6-1 NA CASLFHREEQYF TGTGCCAGCCTTTTTCACAGGGAAGAGCAGTACTTC
TRBJ2-2 NA TRBV28 few CASCTSDVTNTGELFF TGTGCCAGCTGTACGTCGGACGTAACGAACACCGGGGAGCTGTTTTTT
TRBJ2-5 NA TRBV9 NA CASSFGYHQETQYF TGTGCCAGCAGCTTCGGGTATCACCAAGAGACCCAGTACTTC
TRBJ1-2 NA TRBV28 NA CASSLFGGNYGYTF TGTGCCAGCAGTTTATTCGGCGGTAACTATGGCTACACCTTC
TRBJ2-1 NA TRBV5-1 few CASSHLLRHATSSYNEQFF TGCGCCAGCAGCCACCTGTTAAGGCACGCGACCAGCTCCTACAATGAGCAGTTCTTC
TRBJ2-5 NA TRBV4-3 few CASSRDRFQETQYF TGCGCCAGCAGCCGAGACAGGTTCCAAGAGACCCAGTACTTC
TRBJ2-4 NA TRBV10-3 few CAISAQRRAKNIQYF TGTGCCATCAGTGCCCAGCGGCGGGCCAAAAACATTCAGTACTTC
TRBJ2-5 NA TRBV9 few CASSVGRNRGETQYF TGTGCCAGCAGCGTAGGCAGGAACCGGGGGGAGACCCAGTACTTC
TRBJ2-7 TRBD2 TRBV7-3 NA CASSGTSGDPRDEQYF TGTGCCAGCAGCGGGACGAGCGGGGATCCCCGAGACGAGCAGTACTTC
TRBJ1-5 NA TRBV5-6 few CASSLASYSNQPQHF TGTGCCAGCAGCTTGGCGAGTTATAGCAATCAGCCCCAGCATTTT
TRBJ1-2 NA TRBV28 NA CASSLAGGASGYTF TGTGCCAGCAGTTTAGCGGGGGGCGCATCGGGCTACACCTTC
TRBJ2-1 NA TRBV4-3 few CASSQETYNEQFF TGCGCCAGCAGCCAAGAGACCTACAATGAGCAGTTCTTC
TRBJ2-3 TRBD1 TRBV28 NA CASSFDRGTDTQYF TGTGCCAGCAGTTTTGACAGGGGCACAGATACGCAGTATTTT